Listed here are 22 T cell receptor beta chains from one sample, sequenced in a study of pediatric ulcerative colitis (dated by TCRdb to between 2019 and 2020). Libraries were made using the immunoSEQ multiplex PCR assay. TCRdb's version of the immuneACCESS table is confined to in-frame rearrangements and falls short of the full clone set. An unresolved V gene accounts for under half of the shortfall where checked; the remainder is of unknown origin. The sample data list 59,000 or so clones, and 77% of these were observed just once. The ten largest clones represent around 5.3% of the sample. Source material: blood. The receptors stem from a boy aged 5-17 years with moderate ulcerative colitis.

The chain uses TRBV27 and TRBJ1-1; 7 bases match TRBD1. Germline loops: CDR1 MNHEY, CDR2 SMNVEV (reference sequence). The CDR3 contains 17 residues. J gave up 0 bases and V 6 bases, and 13 bases lay outside the gene matches. The CDR3 sequence is CASRKQDRVGVNTEAFF. The DNA of the CDR3 is TGTGCCAGCAGGAAACAAGACAGGGTGGGCGTGAACACTGAAGCTTTCTTT.

The chain uses TRBV4-1 and TRBJ1-2, with no clear D. CDR1 and CDR2 from the germline V gene are MGHRA and YSYEKL. Trimming removed 4 bases from V and 1 base from J, with 10 bases in between. The CDR3 consists of 14 residues. The CDR3 DNA reads as TGCGCCAGCAGCCGGACCAGGTTTAACTATGGCTACACCTTC. Translated: CASSRTRFNYGYTF.

The chain is built from TRBV7-9 and TRBJ1-1; the match to TRBD1 covers 11 bases. The CDR3 is made up of 16 amino acids. V dropped 3 bases and J dropped 5; count of bases not matched to a gene: 8. The germline CDR1 and CDR2 sequences are SEHNR and FQNEAQ (reference sequence). The CDR3 DNA reads TGTGCCAGCAGCTTGTTTGGGACAGGGGGTAGGACTGAAGCTTTCTTT. Amino acid sequence: CASSLFGTGGRTEAFF.

This chain connects TRBV28 to TRBJ1-5; 7 nucleotides line up with TRBD1. Germline CDR1 MDHEN, CDR2 SYDVKM. The CDR3 contains 16 residues. The trim removed 5 bases at V and 7 bases at J, leaving 14 bases unmatched. CDR3 nucleotide sequence: TGTGCCAGCAGTCCTACCGCCGGGGCAGGGGGACAGCCCCAGCATTTT. It yields the protein CASSPTAGAGGQPQHF.

This chain links TRBV29-1 with TRBJ1-3; D might be TRBD1 (5 bases). Trimming removed 4 bases at V and 0 bases at J, with 10 bases between. Per germline, CDR1 SQVTM and CDR2 ANQGSEA. This CDR3 contains 14 residues. Written as DNA, the CDR3 is TGCAGCGTTGCCCAGGGTAACTCTGGAAACACCATATATTTT. Protein: CSVAQGNSGNTIYF.

The rearrangement links TRBV18 to TRBJ2-7; no definite D call. In germline, CDR1 is KGHSH, CDR2 LQKENI. The CDR3 runs 19 residues. V was trimmed by 3 bases and J by 3 bases, leaving 27 bases between them. The CDR3 region is CASSPQPTAATISNYEQYF. CDR3 nucleotides: TGTGCCAGCTCACCCCAACCCACCGCTGCAACAATCTCCAACTACGAGCAGTACTTC.

The chain is built from TRBV7-2 and TRBJ2-5; D unclear. Looked up from germline, CDR1 is SGHTA and CDR2 is FQGNSA. The V gene lost 6 bases and the J gene lost 5 bases, with 22 bases spanning the gap. The length of the CDR3 is 16 residues. For the CDR3, the DNA is TGTGCCAGCAGGCTTATGGGCCGCTCCTGGTCGGAGACCCAGTACTTC. Protein: CASRLMGRSWSETQYF.

The V and J genes are TRBV5-6 and TRBJ2-7; maybe TRBD1 (6 bases). Germline CDR1 reads SGHDT; CDR2 reads YYEEEE. V gave up 4 bases and J gave up 5 bases, with 13 bases separating them. The CDR3 length is 13 residues. Here the CDR3 reads CASSQGHPNEQYF. Here the CDR3 DNA reads TGTGCCAGCAGCCAGGGACACCCGAACGAGCAGTACTTC.

The J gene is TRBJ2-3, the V gene TRBV2; no definite D call. There are 15 residues in the CDR3. Trimming removed 2 bases at V and 1 base at J, with 10 bases between. The germline V gene encodes CDR1 SNHLY and CDR2 FYNNEI. CDR3 residues: CASSENGLRTDTQYF. The CDR3, as DNA: TGTGCCAGCAGTGAAAACGGCCTGCGCACAGATACGCAGTATTTT.

This clone is a singleton in its sample. This sequence joins TRBV27 and TRBJ2-3; TRBD2 agrees at 13 bases. The germline V gene has CDR1 MNHEY and CDR2 SMNVEV (reference sequence). The CDR3 has 16 amino acids. V was clipped by 4 bases and J by 4 bases; unmatched bases: 5. The CDR3 loop reads CASSSPTSGRADTQYF. The CDR3 DNA reads TGTGCCAGCAGTTCCCCAACTAGCGGGAGGGCAGATACGCAGTATTTT.

V gene TRBV27 combines with J gene TRBJ2-7; D call uncertain. Per the germline V gene, CDR1 is MNHEY and CDR2 is SMNVEV (reference sequence). V was trimmed by 6 bases and J by 7 bases, leaving 10 bases between them. The CDR3 runs 11 residues. In DNA form, the CDR3 reads TGTGCCAGCAGGAGAATGGGGGAGCAGTACTTC. It yields the protein CASRRMGEQYF.

The CDR3 DNA reads TGCGCCAGCTCTCAGCAGGGATTGGGGCCCCAGCATTTT. Translating it yields CASSQQGLGPQHF. The chain has TRBV10-1 and TRBJ1-5, with TRBD1 as a possible D gene (5 bases). V dropped 8 bases and J dropped 9 bases, with 17 bases sitting between them. The CDR3 totals 13 residues. Germline-derived CDR1 and CDR2 are WNHNN and SYGVQD (reference sequence).

This chain connects TRBV6-5 to TRBJ2-1; D possibly corresponds to TRBD2 (6 bases). Per the germline V gene, CDR1 is MNHEY and CDR2 is SVGAGI. Trimming took off 0 bases at V and 2 bases at J, with 11 bases between the two ends. The CDR3 runs to 16 residues. The CDR3 coding sequence is TGTGCCAGCAGTTACTCGAAGAGCGGGCCCTACAATGAGCAGTTCTTC. Its translation: CASSYSKSGPYNEQFF.

This clone has only one observation. V gene TRBV4-3 combines with J gene TRBJ2-7; 7 bases align to TRBD2. This CDR3 region has 15 residues. J was trimmed by 2 bases and V by 1 base; bases with no gene match: 5. CDR1 and CDR2 (germline): LGHNA, YSLEER. CDR3 loop: CASSQGSAGTYEQYF. The CDR3 bases are TGCGCCAGCAGCCAAGGGTCAGCGGGGACCTACGAGCAGTACTTC.

The chain joins TRBV15 to TRBJ1-5; D remains ambiguous. Germline V gene sequence: CDR1 LNHNV, CDR2 YYDKDF (reference sequence). V was trimmed by 1 base and J by 3 bases, leaving 7 bases between them. The CDR3 has 14 residues. In DNA, the CDR3 is TGTGCCACCAGCAGAGGGAATGTCAATCAGCCCCAGCATTTT. Translation: CATSRGNVNQPQHF.

The chain combines TRBV9 with TRBJ1-2, with a weak D call TRBD1 (6 bases). V lost 4 bases to trimming and J lost 8 bases, with 12 bases between them. The CDR3 is made up of 12 amino acids. Germline CDR1 and CDR2: SGDLS and YYNGEE. The CDR3 reads CASSQGTIGYTF. CDR3 coding DNA: TGTGCCAGCAGCCAGGGGACAATCGGCTACACCTTC.

This sequence joins TRBV28 and TRBJ1-1; no reliable D call. Deletions cut 10 bases from V and 0 bases from J, with 12 bases between. The CDR3 covers 13 residues. Germline V gives CDR1 MDHEN, CDR2 SYDVKM. The CDR3 DNA reads as TGTGCCATCTCTATGGGGATGAACACTGAAGCTTTCTTT. Its translation: CAISMGMNTEAFF.

This chain uses TRBV5-1 with TRBJ1-2; D uncertain. This CDR3 is built from 15 residues. V lost 3 bases, J lost 4 bases, and 16 bases lay in between. Germline V CDR1 and CDR2: SGHRS, YFSETQ. CDR3 nucleotide sequence: TGCGCCAGCAGCTACTCCAGCCTTACGACCTATGGCTACACCTTC. The encoded protein is CASSYSSLTTYGYTF.

The chain couples TRBV7-3 to TRBJ2-2; D not certain. This CDR3 has 13 residues. The V gene lost 2 bases and the J gene lost 6 bases, with 7 bases spanning the gap. The V gene's germline CDR1 is SGHTA and CDR2 FQGTGA. The chain's CDR3 is CASSLAEAGELFF. CDR3 sequence (DNA): TGTGCCAGCAGCTTAGCCGAGGCCGGGGAGCTGTTTTTT.

V gene TRBV19 combines with J gene TRBJ2-5; D unresolved. Germline V CDR1 and CDR2: LNHDA, SQIVND (reference sequence). Trimming took off 6 bases at V and 1 base at J, with 12 bases between the two ends. The CDR3 runs 14 residues. As DNA, the CDR3 is TGTGCCAGTAGGAGTTGGACGGCCCAAGAGACCCAGTACTTC. Amino acids: CASRSWTAQETQYF.

The chain's CDR3 is CASRPSFGQREVNEQYF. CDR3 DNA sequence: TGTGCCAGCAGGCCCTCCTTCGGCCAGCGGGAGGTGAACGAGCAGTACTTC. The chain joins TRBV25-1 to TRBJ2-7, with 9 nucleotides matching TRBD2. The germline gives CDR1 MGHDK, CDR2 SYGVNS. The CDR3 is 17 residues long. Trimming took 6 bases from V and 5 from J; bases not matched to a gene: 17.

The chain couples TRBV6-5 to TRBJ2-2; D may be TRBD1 (6 bases). V lost 6 bases to trimming and J lost 4 bases, with 15 bases between them. This CDR3 is 15 amino acids long. Germline V gene data show CDR1 as MNHEY and CDR2 as SVGAGI. The CDR3 nucleotides read TGTGCCAGCAGCTTCTCGGGACACACCACCGGGGAGCTGTTTTTT. It is translated as CASSFSGHTTGELFF.